This paragraph reports one TCR beta chain. What this receptor recognizes is not known. No base quality information exists; no much larger clone differs at one position. The data derive from a study of blood T cell repertoires in COVID-19 (dated by TCRdb to about 2020). About the full investigation: Samples from collaborators originated in the United States, Italy and Spain and spanned both the acute and convalescent phases of COVID-19. The prospective study material was composed of cDNA or gDNA derived from T cells, B-cell-depleted T cells, or PBMCs. The dataset comprised deeply sampled blood TCRbeta repertoires from subjects exposed to, actively infected with, or recovered from COVID-19. The repertoires were released in a freely available public database meant as a resource for research on the immune response to SARS-CoV-2. Samples were obtained from the ongoing ImmuneRACE study (first 160 participants) and from 950 to 1,500 subjects provided by 6 global collaborators. Sample metadata almost always included a de-identified subject ID, COVID-19 status, age in years and sex. HLA class I and class II types, where available, came from metadata supplied by the sample provider rather than from assay-based typing.

Each collaborating institution followed its own protocols to collect whole blood in K2EDTA tubes. For TCRbeta analysis, collaborators shipped samples in one of three forms: frozen whole blood, isolated PBMCs, or DNA extracted from either of those sample types. TCRbeta CDR3 regions were amplified from genomic DNA by means of the immunoSEQ Assay, a bias-controlled multiplex PCR. As for the original processing: The number of nucleated cells in each sample was estimated from the amplification of reference gene primers within the assay. To quantify the absolute abundance of each unique TCRbeta CDR3 rearrangement, sequence reads were collapsed and filtered. For each sample, productive Simpson clonality was calculated as the square root of Simpson's diversity index over productive rearrangements. TCRdb provides this immuneACCESS table in a form limited to in-frame rearrangements. Some clones are lacking; in checked studies, under half of them reflect an unresolved V gene, and why the rest are absent is not known. Clonal size and the V and J genes are those of that table, whereas D and trimming came from the DNA. This sample holds about 59,000 clones; more than 85% were observed only once. Clones ranked in the top ten supply 4.5% to 6% of the sample.

Results the study describes overall, beyond this receptor: Clinical and demographic metadata were provided uncurated, with the amount varying by source and participant.

Relative to germline, V is missing 0 bases and J is missing 1 base, with 3 bases of the junction outside any gene match. The cysteine opens and the phenylalanine closes a CDR3 of 15 amino acids. Kept here is only the CDR3 DNA, which spans 45 bases and is read in frame from base 1. As encoded in the germline V gene, CDR1 is SGHDT while CDR2 is YYEEEE. The receptor was isolated from a man older than 75 in a cohort sampled during active COVID-19. The source material was peripheral blood. The chain is made from TRBV5-6 and TRBJ1-2; 7 bases in between match TRBD1. The DNA is as follows: TGTGCCAGCAGCTTGGGACAGGGACTTAACTATGGCTACACCTTC. Its translation is CASSLGQGLNYGYTF.